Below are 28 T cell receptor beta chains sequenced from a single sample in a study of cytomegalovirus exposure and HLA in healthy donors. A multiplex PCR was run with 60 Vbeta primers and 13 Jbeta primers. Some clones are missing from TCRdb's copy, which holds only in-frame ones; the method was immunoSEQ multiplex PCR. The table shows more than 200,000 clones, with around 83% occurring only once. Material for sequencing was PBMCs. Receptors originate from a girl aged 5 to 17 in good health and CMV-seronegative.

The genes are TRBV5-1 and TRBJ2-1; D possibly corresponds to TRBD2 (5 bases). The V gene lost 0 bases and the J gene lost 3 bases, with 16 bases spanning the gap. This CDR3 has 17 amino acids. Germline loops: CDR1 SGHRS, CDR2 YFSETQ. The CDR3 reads CASSLAGRGPSYNEQFF. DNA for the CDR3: TGCGCCAGCAGCTTGGCTGGTCGAGGGCCAAGCTACAATGAGCAGTTCTTC.

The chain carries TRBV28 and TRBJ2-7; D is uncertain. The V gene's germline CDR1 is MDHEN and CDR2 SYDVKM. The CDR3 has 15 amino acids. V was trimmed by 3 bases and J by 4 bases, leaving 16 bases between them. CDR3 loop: CASSFSVEISYEQYF. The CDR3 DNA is TGTGCCAGCAGTTTCTCCGTCGAGATTTCGTACGAGCAGTACTTC.

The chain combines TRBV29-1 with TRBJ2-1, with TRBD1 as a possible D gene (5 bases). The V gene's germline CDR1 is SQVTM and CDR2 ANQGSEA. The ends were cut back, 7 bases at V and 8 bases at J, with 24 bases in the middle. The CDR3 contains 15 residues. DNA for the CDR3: TGCAGCGCCCAGGCCGGGTCAGGGTTTATGGATGAGCAGTTCTTC. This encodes CSAQAGSGFMDEQFF.

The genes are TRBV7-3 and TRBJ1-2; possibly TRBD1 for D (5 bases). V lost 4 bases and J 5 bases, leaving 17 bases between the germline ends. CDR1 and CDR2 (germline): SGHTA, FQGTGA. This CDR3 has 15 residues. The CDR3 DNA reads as TGTGCCAGCAGCTCTAACGGAGGGGCCAATTATGGCTACACCTTC. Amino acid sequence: CASSSNGGANYGYTF.

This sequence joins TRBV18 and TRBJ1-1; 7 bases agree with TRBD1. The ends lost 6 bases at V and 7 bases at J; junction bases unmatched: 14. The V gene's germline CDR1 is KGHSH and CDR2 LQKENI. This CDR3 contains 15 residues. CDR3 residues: CASSRSPPGQSEAFF. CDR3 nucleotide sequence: TGTGCCAGCTCCCGAAGTCCGCCGGGACAGAGTGAAGCTTTCTTT.

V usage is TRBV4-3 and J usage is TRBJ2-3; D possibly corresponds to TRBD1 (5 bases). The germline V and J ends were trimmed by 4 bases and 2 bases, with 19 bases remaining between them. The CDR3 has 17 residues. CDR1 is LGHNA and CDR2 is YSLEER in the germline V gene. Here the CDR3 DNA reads TGCGCCAGCAGCCTTTTGGGGCACCGCACCTACACAGATACGCAGTATTTT. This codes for CASSLLGHRTYTDTQYF.

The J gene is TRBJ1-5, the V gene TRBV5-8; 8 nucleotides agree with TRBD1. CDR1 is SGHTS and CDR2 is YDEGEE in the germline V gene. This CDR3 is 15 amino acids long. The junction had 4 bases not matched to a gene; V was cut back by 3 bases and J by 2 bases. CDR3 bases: TGTGCCAGCAGCTGGACAGGGAAGGGCAATCAGCCCCAGCATTTT. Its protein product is CASSWTGKGNQPQHF.

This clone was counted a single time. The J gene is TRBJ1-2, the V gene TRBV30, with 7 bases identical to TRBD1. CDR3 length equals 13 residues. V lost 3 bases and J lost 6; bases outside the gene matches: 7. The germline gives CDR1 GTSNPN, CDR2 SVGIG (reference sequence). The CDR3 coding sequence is TGTGCCTGGAGACCTACAGGGGAGGATGGCTACACCTTC. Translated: CAWRPTGEDGYTF.

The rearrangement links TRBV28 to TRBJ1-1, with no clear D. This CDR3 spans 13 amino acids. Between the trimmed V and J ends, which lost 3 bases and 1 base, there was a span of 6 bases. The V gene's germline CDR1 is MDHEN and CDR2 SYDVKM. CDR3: CASSFRRNTEAFF. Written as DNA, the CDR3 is TGTGCCAGCAGTTTTCGGAGGAACACTGAAGCTTTCTTT.

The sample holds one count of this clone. The CDR3 here is CAWSTDSNQPQHF. The CDR3 bases are TGTGCCTGGAGCACGGACAGTAATCAGCCCCAGCATTTT. The chain couples TRBV30 to TRBJ1-5; perhaps TRBD1 as D (6 bases). V lost 3 bases and J 4 bases, leaving 10 bases between the germline ends. Germline V CDR1 and CDR2: GTSNPN, SVGIG (reference sequence). This CDR3 region has 13 residues.

This CDR3 reads CASSIGTGGPYEQYF. CDR3 nucleotides: TGTGCCAGCAGCATCGGGACAGGGGGTCCCTACGAGCAGTACTTC. The chain couples TRBV5-4 to TRBJ2-7, with 11 bases lining up with TRBD1. The V segment lost 4 bases and the J segment 2 bases; nucleotides outside the gene matches: 5. CDR3 length equals 15 residues. CDR1 and CDR2 from the germline V gene are SGHNT and YYREEE (reference sequence).

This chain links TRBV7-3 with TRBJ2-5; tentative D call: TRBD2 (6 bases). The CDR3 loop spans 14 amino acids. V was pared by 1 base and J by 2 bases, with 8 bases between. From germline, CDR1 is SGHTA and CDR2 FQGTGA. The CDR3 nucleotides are TGTGCCAGCAGCTTAAGTAGCGGTCAAGAGACCCAGTACTTC. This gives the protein CASSLSSGQETQYF. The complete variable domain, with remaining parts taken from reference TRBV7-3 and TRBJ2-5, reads GAGVSQTPSNKVTEKGKYVELRCDPISGHTALYWYRQSLGQGPEFLIYFQGTGAADDSGLPNDRFFAVRPEGSVSTLKIQRTERGDSAVYLCASSLSSGQETQYFGPGTRLLVL.

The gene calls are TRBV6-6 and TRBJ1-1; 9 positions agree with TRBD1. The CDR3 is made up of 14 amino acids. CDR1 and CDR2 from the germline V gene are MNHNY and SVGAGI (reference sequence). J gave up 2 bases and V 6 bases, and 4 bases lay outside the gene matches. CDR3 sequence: CASSPGQGNTEAFF. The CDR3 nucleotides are TGTGCCAGCAGCCCGGGACAGGGAAACACTGAAGCTTTCTTT.

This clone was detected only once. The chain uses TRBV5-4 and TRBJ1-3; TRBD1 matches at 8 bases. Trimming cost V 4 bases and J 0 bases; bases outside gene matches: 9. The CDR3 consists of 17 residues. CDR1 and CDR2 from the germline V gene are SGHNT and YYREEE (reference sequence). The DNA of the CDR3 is TGTGCCAGCAGCGGTTACACAGGGGGGCACTCTGGAAACACCATATATTTT. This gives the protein CASSGYTGGHSGNTIYF. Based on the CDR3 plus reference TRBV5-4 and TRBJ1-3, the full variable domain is ETGVTQSPTHLIKTRGQQVTLRCSSQSGHNTVSWYQQALGQGPQFIFQYYREEENGRGNFPPRFSGLQFPNYSSELNVNALELDDSALYLCASSGYTGGHSGNTIYFGEGSWLTVV.

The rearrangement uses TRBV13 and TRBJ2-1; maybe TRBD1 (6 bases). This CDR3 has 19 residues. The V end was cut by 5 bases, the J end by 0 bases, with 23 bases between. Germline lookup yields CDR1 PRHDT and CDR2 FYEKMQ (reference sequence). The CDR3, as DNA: TGTGCCAGCAGCCCCTCATCAGGGGCCGAAACGAGCTCCTACAATGAGCAGTTCTTC. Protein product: CASSPSSGAETSSYNEQFF. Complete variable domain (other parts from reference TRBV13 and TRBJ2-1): AAGVIQSPRHLIKEKRETATLKCYPIPRHDTVYWYQQGPGQDPQFLISFYEKMQSDKGSIPDRFSAQQFSDYHSELNMSSLELGDSALYFCASSPSSGAETSSYNEQFFGPGTRLTVL.

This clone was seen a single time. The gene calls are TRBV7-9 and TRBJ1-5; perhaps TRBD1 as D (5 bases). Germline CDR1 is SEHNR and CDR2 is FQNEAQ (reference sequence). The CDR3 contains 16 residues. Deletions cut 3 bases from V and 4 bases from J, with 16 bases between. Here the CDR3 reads CASSLGVGGENQPQHF. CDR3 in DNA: TGTGCCAGCAGCTTGGGGGTGGGGGGGGAGAATCAGCCCCAGCATTTT.

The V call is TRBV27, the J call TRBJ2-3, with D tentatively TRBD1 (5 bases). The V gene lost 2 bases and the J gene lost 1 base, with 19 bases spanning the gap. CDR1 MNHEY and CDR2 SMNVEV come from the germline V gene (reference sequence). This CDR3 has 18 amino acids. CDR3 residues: CASSLASFGQGGTDTQYF. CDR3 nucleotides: TGTGCCAGCAGTTTAGCATCTTTCGGGCAGGGCGGCACAGATACGCAGTATTTT.

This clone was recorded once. The DNA for the CDR3 is TGCAGCGTTGAAGTTTCGGGAAGAAGCTCCTACGAGCAGTACTTC. This codes for CSVEVSGRSSYEQYF. The rearrangement links TRBV29-1 to TRBJ2-7; a weak D match, TRBD2 (5 bases). Germline CDR1 is SQVTM and CDR2 is ANQGSEA. This CDR3 has 15 residues. V was shortened by 1 base and J by 0 bases, with 13 bases between the two germline ends.

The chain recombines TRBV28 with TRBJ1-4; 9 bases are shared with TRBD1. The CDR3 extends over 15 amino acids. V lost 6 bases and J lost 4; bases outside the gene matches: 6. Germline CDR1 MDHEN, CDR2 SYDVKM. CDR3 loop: CASSFTGGINEKLFF. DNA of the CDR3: TGTGCCAGCAGCTTCACAGGGGGCATTAATGAAAAACTGTTTTTT.

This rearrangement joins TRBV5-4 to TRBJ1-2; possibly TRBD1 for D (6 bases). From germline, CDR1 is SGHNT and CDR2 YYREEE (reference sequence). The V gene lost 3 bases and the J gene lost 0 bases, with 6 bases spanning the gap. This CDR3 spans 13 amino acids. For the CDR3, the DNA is TGTGCCAGCAGCTGGACAGCTAACTATGGCTACACCTTC. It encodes CASSWTANYGYTF.

CDR3 DNA sequence: TGTGCCAGCAGCTTAACGGGCAGAGCCGCTAACTATGGCTACACCTTC. Translation: CASSLTGRAANYGYTF. V gene TRBV7-3 combines with J gene TRBJ1-2; D is unresolved. Germline-derived CDR1 and CDR2 are SGHTA and FQGTGA. The V gene lost 0 bases and the J gene lost 0 bases, with 11 bases spanning the gap. The length of the CDR3 is 16 residues. The full variable domain, completed using reference TRBV7-3 and TRBJ1-2, is GAGVSQTPSNKVTEKGKYVELRCDPISGHTALYWYRQSLGQGPEFLIYFQGTGAADDSGLPNDRFFAVRPEGSVSTLKIQRTERGDSAVYLCASSLTGRAANYGYTFGSGTRLTVV.

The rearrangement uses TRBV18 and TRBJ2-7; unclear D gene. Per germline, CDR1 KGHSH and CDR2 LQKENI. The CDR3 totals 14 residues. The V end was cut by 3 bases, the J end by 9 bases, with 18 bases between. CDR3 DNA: TGTGCCAGCTCACCCGACCTCGATGGAGCCGCGCAGTACTTC. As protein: CASSPDLDGAAQYF.

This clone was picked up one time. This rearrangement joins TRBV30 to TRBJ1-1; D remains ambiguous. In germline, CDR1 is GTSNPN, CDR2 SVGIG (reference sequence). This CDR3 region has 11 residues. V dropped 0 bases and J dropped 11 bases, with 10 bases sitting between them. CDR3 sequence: CAWSVNSPAFF. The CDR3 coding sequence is TGTGCCTGGAGTGTAAACAGCCCGGCTTTCTTT. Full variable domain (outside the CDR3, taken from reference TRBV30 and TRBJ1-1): SQTIHQWPATLVQPVGSPLSLECTVEGTSNPNLYWYRQAAGRGLQLLFYSVGIGQISSEVPQNLSASRPQDRQFILSSKKLLLSDSGFYLCAWSVNSPAFFGQGTRLTVV.

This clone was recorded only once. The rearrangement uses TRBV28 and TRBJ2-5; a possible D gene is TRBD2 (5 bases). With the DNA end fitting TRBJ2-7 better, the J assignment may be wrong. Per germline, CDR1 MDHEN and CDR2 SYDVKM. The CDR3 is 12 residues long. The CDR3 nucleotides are TGTGCCAGCAGTGGGAGCTCCTACGAGCAGTACTTC. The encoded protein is CASSGSSYEQYF.

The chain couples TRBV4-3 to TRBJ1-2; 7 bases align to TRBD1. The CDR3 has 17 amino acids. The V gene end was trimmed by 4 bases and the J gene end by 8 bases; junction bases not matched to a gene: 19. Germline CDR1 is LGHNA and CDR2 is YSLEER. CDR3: CASSLNRQGPPPGGYTF. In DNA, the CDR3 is TGCGCCAGCAGCCTCAACCGACAGGGTCCCCCCCCGGGGGGCTACACCTTC.

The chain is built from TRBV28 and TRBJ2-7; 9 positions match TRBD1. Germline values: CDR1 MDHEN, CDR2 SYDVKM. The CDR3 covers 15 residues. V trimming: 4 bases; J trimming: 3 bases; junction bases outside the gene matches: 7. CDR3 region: CASSWTGTGIYEQYF. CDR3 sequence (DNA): TGTGCCAGCAGTTGGACAGGGACAGGGATCTACGAGCAGTACTTC.

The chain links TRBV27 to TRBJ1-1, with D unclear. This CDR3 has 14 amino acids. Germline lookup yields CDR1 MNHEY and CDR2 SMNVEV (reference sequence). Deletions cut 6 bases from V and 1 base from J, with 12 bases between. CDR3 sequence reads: CASSKYTKNTEAFF. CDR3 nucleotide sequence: TGTGCCAGCAGCAAGTACACGAAGAACACTGAAGCTTTCTTT.

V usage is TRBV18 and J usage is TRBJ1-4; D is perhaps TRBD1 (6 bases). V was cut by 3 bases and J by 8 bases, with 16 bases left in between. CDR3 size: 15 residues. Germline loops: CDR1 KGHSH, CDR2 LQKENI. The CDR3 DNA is TGTGCCAGCTCACCCATCAGGGGAGTAGAAGAAAAACTGTTTTTT. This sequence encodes CASSPIRGVEEKLFF.